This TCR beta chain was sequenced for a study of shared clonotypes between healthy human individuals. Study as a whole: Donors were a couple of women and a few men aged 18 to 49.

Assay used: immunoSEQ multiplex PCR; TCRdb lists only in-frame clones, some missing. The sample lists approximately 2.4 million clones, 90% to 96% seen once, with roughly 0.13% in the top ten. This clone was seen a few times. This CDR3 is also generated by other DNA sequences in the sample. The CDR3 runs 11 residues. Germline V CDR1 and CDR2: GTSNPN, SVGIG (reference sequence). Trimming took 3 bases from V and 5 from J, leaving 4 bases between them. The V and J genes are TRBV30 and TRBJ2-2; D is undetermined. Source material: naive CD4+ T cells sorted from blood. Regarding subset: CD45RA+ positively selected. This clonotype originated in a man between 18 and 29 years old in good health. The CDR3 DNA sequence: TGTGCCTGGAGGCGGACCGGGGAGCTGTTTTTT. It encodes CAWRRTGELFF.